Below are 18 T cell receptor beta chains sequenced from a single sample in a study of blood T cell repertoires in COVID-19. Sequencing was performed with immunoSEQ multiplex PCR; in TCRdb, only in-frame clones are kept and a portion is missing. The sample holds 250,000 to 350,000 clones, 70% to 90% seen once. The sample taken for sequencing was PBMCs or T cells enriched from blood (not recorded which). The receptors were gathered from a woman aged 30 to 39 who had recovered from COVID-19.

The rearrangement links TRBV19 to TRBJ1-6, with D possibly being TRBD1 (6 bases). Germline V gene lookup returns CDR1 LNHDA and CDR2 SQIVND (reference sequence). This CDR3 is built from 16 residues. Deletions cut 6 bases from V and 2 bases from J, with 14 bases between. The CDR3: CASRADSRTYNSPLHF. In DNA, the CDR3 is TGTGCCAGTAGGGCGGACAGCCGTACCTATAATTCACCCCTCCACTTT.

The CDR3 protein is CAWSGSGKTQYF. As DNA, the CDR3 is TGTGCCTGGAGCGGGAGCGGAAAGACCCAGTACTTC. V is TRBV30 and J is TRBJ2-5, with D perhaps TRBD2 (6 bases). V lost 3 bases and J 6 bases, leaving 11 bases between the germline ends. The CDR3 contains 12 residues. Germline-derived CDR1 and CDR2 are GTSNPN and SVGIG (reference sequence).

This chain links TRBV6-5 with TRBJ1-3, with 7 bases identical to TRBD1. Germline V lookup: CDR1 MNHEY, CDR2 SVGAGI. Trimming at V came to 8 bases and at J to 4 bases, leaving 5 bases not matched to a gene. The CDR3 loop spans 13 amino acids. CDR3 loop: CASRQGGGNTIYF. CDR3 bases: TGTGCCAGCCGGCAGGGGGGAGGAAACACCATATATTTT.

This sequence joins TRBV28 and TRBJ2-1, with D tentatively TRBD2 (7 bases). Germline V CDR1 and CDR2: MDHEN, SYDVKM. Trimming cost V 7 bases and J 4 bases, with 17 bases left between them. The CDR3 totals 15 residues. DNA for the CDR3: TGTGCCAGCAACCCCTCGGGGGGCCTATACAATGAGCAGTTCTTC. Translated, it gives CASNPSGGLYNEQFF.

The J gene is TRBJ1-4, the V gene TRBV7-2; D is possibly TRBD1 (6 bases). CDR3 length: 16 amino acids. The V and J ends lost 4 bases and 2 bases respectively, with 14 bases between them. From germline, CDR1 is SGHTA and CDR2 FQGNSA. CDR3 nucleotides: TGTGCCAGCAGCTCTTACGCAGGGGCGACTAATGAAAAACTGTTTTTT. Protein product: CASSSYAGATNEKLFF.

The rearrangement uses TRBV29-1 and TRBJ1-1; the D gene is possibly TRBD1 (6 bases). The germline V and J ends were trimmed by 7 bases and 1 base, with 13 bases remaining between them. CDR1 SQVTM and CDR2 ANQGSEA come from the germline V gene. The CDR3 sequence is 13 residues long. The CDR3 region is CSAEGGENTEAFF. CDR3 in DNA: TGCAGCGCTGAGGGGGGTGAGAACACTGAAGCTTTCTTT. Full variable domain (missing parts from reference TRBV29-1 and TRBJ1-1): SAVISQKPSRDICQRGTSLTIQCQVDSQVTMMFWYRQQPGQSLTLIATANQGSEATYESGFVIDKFPISRPNLTFSTLTVSNMSPEDSSIYLCSAEGGENTEAFFGQGTRLTVV.

This chain joins TRBV10-3 and TRBJ2-7; D gene uncertain. This CDR3 has 13 amino acids. CDR1 is ENHRY, CDR2 SYGVKD, per germline. V lost 0 bases and J lost 4, with 7 bases in between. CDR3 sequence (DNA): TGTGCCATCAGTGAGTCATTGAGTTACGAGCAGTACTTC. Translated: CAISESLSYEQYF.

In this sample, this clone turned up once. V usage is TRBV9 and J usage is TRBJ1-1; maybe TRBD1 (5 bases). This CDR3 spans 15 amino acids. Germline V gene lookup returns CDR1 SGDLS and CDR2 YYNGEE. V lost 3 bases, J lost 4 bases, and 16 bases lay in between. The CDR3 nucleotides are TGTGCCAGCAGCGCAGTTCAGGGATATAGCACTGAAGCTTTCTTT. Amino acid sequence: CASSAVQGYSTEAFF.

The chain joins TRBV24-1 to TRBJ1-1, with TRBD1 matching over 8 bases. V dropped 9 bases and J dropped 0; count of bases not matched to a gene: 5. There are 14 residues in the CDR3. Germline V CDR1 and CDR2: KGHDR, SFDVKD. The CDR3 is CATPLTGVNTEAFF. For the CDR3, the DNA is TGTGCCACCCCCCTGACAGGGGTGAACACTGAAGCTTTCTTT.

The chain couples TRBV7-9 to TRBJ1-1; D not certain. Germline CDR1 SEHNR, CDR2 FQNEAQ (reference sequence). Trimming took 8 bases from V and 0 from J, leaving 10 bases between them. The CDR3 covers 13 residues. As DNA, the CDR3 is TGTGCCAGCTTGCGGGGAATGAACACTGAAGCTTTCTTT. The encoded protein is CASLRGMNTEAFF.

Only one count was recorded for this clone. The rearrangement links TRBV5-1 to TRBJ2-7; possibly TRBD2 for D (6 bases). Germline V gene data show CDR1 as SGHRS and CDR2 as YFSETQ. The CDR3 totals 14 residues. The V end was cut by 0 bases, the J end by 3 bases, with 10 bases between. The CDR3 DNA reads TGCGCCAGCAGCTTGGGACTAGGGAACTACGAGCAGTACTTC. This translates into CASSLGLGNYEQYF.

V gene TRBV21-1 combines with J gene TRBJ1-5. TRBV21-1 is classified as a pseudogene. The CDR3 contains 16 residues. The CDR3 nucleotides are TGTGCCAGCAGCAATAGGCGAGGGTCCCGCAATCAGCCCCAGCATTTT. Its translation is CASSNRRGSRNQPQHF.

A single count supports this clone. The chain is built from TRBV18 and TRBJ2-1; D gene uncertain. The CDR3 is 12 residues long. Germline CDR1 KGHSH, CDR2 LQKENI. V was pared by 5 bases and J by 2 bases, with 4 bases between. CDR3: CASSLTYNEQFF. The CDR3 DNA reads as TGTGCCAGCTCATTAACCTACAATGAGCAGTTCTTC.

In DNA form, the CDR3 reads TGTGCCAGCAGTTACGTCCAAGTCGGGGACAATGAGCAGTTCTTC. This codes for CASSYVQVGDNEQFF. The V gene is TRBV5-6, the J gene TRBJ2-1, with a weak D call TRBD2 (5 bases). V was pared by 5 bases and J by 5 bases, with 17 bases between. The V gene's germline CDR1 is SGHDT and CDR2 YYEEEE. The CDR3 extends over 15 amino acids.

The CDR3 coding sequence is TGTGCCAGCAAAGCGGGGGGAAGCACAGATACGCAGTATTTT. It specifies CASKAGGSTDTQYF. V is TRBV9 and J is TRBJ2-3; 9 positions match TRBD2. The CDR3 spans 14 residues. The trim removed 6 bases at V and 0 bases at J, leaving 2 bases unmatched. The germline gives CDR1 SGDLS, CDR2 YYNGEE.

The chain couples TRBV28 to TRBJ1-5; 8 positions agree with TRBD1. This CDR3 is built from 18 residues. Trimming at V came to 3 bases and at J to 5 bases, leaving 15 bases not matched to a gene. Germline assignment: CDR1 MDHEN and CDR2 SYDVKM. CDR3: CASSFLGRGREGDQPQHF. The CDR3 DNA sequence: TGTGCCAGCAGTTTCCTCGGCAGGGGGCGCGAAGGGGATCAGCCCCAGCATTTT.

This clone was seen more than once but under ten times. V gene TRBV7-6 combines with J gene TRBJ2-2; 8 bases line up with TRBD1. Germline lookup yields CDR1 SGHVS and CDR2 FNYEAQ. The trim removed 4 bases at V and 6 bases at J, leaving 4 bases unmatched. The CDR3 sequence is 14 residues long. The DNA of the CDR3 is TGTGCCAGCAGCTACGGACAGGGTCCCGGGGAGCTGTTTTTT. This translates into CASSYGQGPGELFF.

The rearrangement uses TRBV9 and TRBJ1-6, with D unresolved. The germline V gene has CDR1 SGDLS and CDR2 YYNGEE. The V and J ends lost 0 bases and 5 bases respectively, with 9 bases between them. This CDR3 region has 15 residues. The CDR3 protein is CASSVGNVDNSPLHF. In DNA, the CDR3 is TGTGCCAGCAGCGTAGGTAACGTAGATAATTCACCCCTCCACTTT.